The 24 T cell receptor beta chains below come from one sample, sequenced in a study of blood T cell repertoires in COVID-19. Generated by immunoSEQ multiplex PCR, the TCRdb table keeps only in-frame clones and is missing some. This table has over 200,000 clones, roughly nine tenths appearing once. The sample comprised peripheral blood. The receptors were sampled from a man in his sixties who had recovered from COVID-19.

The chain carries TRBV7-9 and TRBJ1-2; unclear D gene. Germline CDR1 reads SEHNR; CDR2 reads FQNEAQ (reference sequence). The CDR3 consists of 12 residues. The V end was cut by 3 bases, the J end by 6 bases, with 8 bases between. CDR3 amino acids: CASSLGVDGYTF. The CDR3 DNA is TGTGCCAGCAGCTTGGGCGTGGATGGCTACACCTTC. The full variable domain, rest sourced from reference TRBV7-9 and TRBJ1-2, is DTGVSQNPRHKITKRGQNVTFRCDPISEHNRLYWYRQTLGQGPEFLTYFQNEAQLEKSRLLSDRFSAERPKGSFSTLEIQRTEQGDSAMYLCASSLGVDGYTFGSGTRLTVV.

The V call is TRBV6-2 or TRBV6-3, the J call TRBJ1-2; 9 nucleotides agree with TRBD1. CDR3 size: 16 residues. V gave up 6 bases and J gave up 2 bases; unmatched junction bases: 10. Germline V lookup: CDR1 MNHEY, CDR2 SVGEGT. The CDR3 loop reads CASSTLGTGWNYGYTF. As DNA, the CDR3 is TGTGCCAGCAGCACCCTCGGGACAGGGTGGAACTATGGCTACACCTTC.

The rearrangement links TRBV6-6 to TRBJ1-4; a possible D gene is TRBD1 (5 bases). Trimming took 7 bases from V and 8 from J, leaving 17 bases between them. Germline CDR1 MNHNY, CDR2 SVGAGI (reference sequence). This CDR3 is built from 14 residues. The CDR3 protein is CASIHGGAGEKLFF. The CDR3 DNA sequence: TGTGCCAGCATCCACGGCGGGGCTGGGGAAAAACTGTTTTTT.

This clone was seen just once. V is TRBV24-1 and J is TRBJ2-3; TRBD1 might be the D (6 bases). The germline V gene encodes CDR1 KGHDR and CDR2 SFDVKD. V dropped 0 bases and J dropped 1 base, with 13 bases sitting between them. The CDR3 contains 17 residues. The CDR3 coding sequence is TGTGCCACCAGTGATTTGACAGGGATGACCGGCACAGATACGCAGTATTTT. Translation gives CATSDLTGMTGTDTQYF.

The gene calls are TRBV5-4 and TRBJ2-2; 9 positions agree with TRBD1. Germline CDR1 SGHNT, CDR2 YYREEE (reference sequence). The V segment lost 0 bases and the J segment 7 bases; nucleotides outside the gene matches: 4. The CDR3 spans 15 residues. CDR3 coding DNA: TGTGCCAGCAGCTTGGGGGGACAGGGTATCGGGGAGCTGTTTTTT. The encoded protein is CASSLGGQGIGELFF.

J is TRBJ1-4 and V is TRBV27, with 8 bases lining up with TRBD1. The CDR3 spans 14 residues. J gave up 8 bases and V 2 bases, and 4 bases lay outside the gene matches. The germline gives CDR1 MNHEY, CDR2 SMNVEV (reference sequence). Here the CDR3 reads CASSLTGGNEKLFF. As DNA, the CDR3 is TGTGCCAGCAGTTTAACAGGGGGTAACGAAAAACTGTTTTTT.

The rearrangement uses TRBV19 and TRBJ1-1; the match to TRBD1 covers 10 bases. V shed 5 bases, J shed 3 bases, and the junction held 6 bases outside the gene matches. Germline assignment: CDR1 LNHDA and CDR2 SQIVND (reference sequence). CDR3 length: 15 amino acids. The CDR3 DNA follows: TGTGCCAGTAGTGGGGACAGGGGAAAGGACACTGAAGCTTTCTTT. Translating gives CASSGDRGKDTEAFF.

The V call is TRBV6-2 or TRBV6-3, the J call TRBJ1-2, with D tentatively TRBD1 (6 bases). This CDR3 comprises 15 residues. Trimming pared 2 bases from V and 0 bases from J, leaving 10 bases between. The germline V gene has CDR1 MNHEY and CDR2 SVGEGT. The CDR3 reads CASSYLGAANYGYTF. For the CDR3, the DNA is TGTGCCAGCAGTTACCTGGGGGCGGCTAACTATGGCTACACCTTC.

The chain couples TRBV5-1 to TRBJ2-1; D is perhaps TRBD1 (6 bases). Trimming stripped 4 bases from V and 4 bases from J, with 18 bases between. Germline V gives CDR1 SGHRS, CDR2 YFSETQ. The CDR3 runs 16 residues. In DNA form, the CDR3 reads TGCGCCAGCAGCCTGAAGGGGGACGATAATTACAATGAGCAGTTCTTC. Its protein is CASSLKGDDNYNEQFF.

The chain is built from TRBV19 and TRBJ1-5, with TRBD1 matching over 7 bases. CDR3 size: 17 residues. CDR1 is LNHDA, CDR2 SQIVND, per germline (reference sequence). Trimming cost V 4 bases and J 4 bases; bases outside gene matches: 13. The CDR3 loop is CASSTDPTGRRNQPQHF. The CDR3 region has the DNA TGTGCCAGTAGTACTGACCCGACAGGGCGGAGGAATCAGCCCCAGCATTTT.

This clone occurred once. This sample also contains other DNA sequences that code for the same CDR3. The chain uses TRBV9 and TRBJ2-7, with no clear D. The CDR3 sequence is 14 residues long. Germline values: CDR1 SGDLS, CDR2 YYNGEE. V was trimmed by 0 bases and J by 4 bases, leaving 11 bases between them. CDR3 DNA sequence: TGTGCCAGCAGCGTAGATCCAGGTGGATACGAGCAGTACTTC. Translation: CASSVDPGGYEQYF.

The genes are TRBV5-1 and TRBJ1-1; 10 nucleotides line up with TRBD1. This CDR3 spans 14 amino acids. The V segment lost 4 bases and the J segment 3 bases; nucleotides outside the gene matches: 3. Germline V gene sequence: CDR1 SGHRS, CDR2 YFSETQ. CDR3 in DNA: TGCGCCAGCAGCCCTGGACAGGGGGACACTGAAGCTTTCTTT. Residues: CASSPGQGDTEAFF.

This rearrangement joins TRBV5-4 to TRBJ2-2, with 8 bases matching TRBD1. CDR1 and CDR2 from the germline V gene are SGHNT and YYREEE (reference sequence). The V and J ends lost 4 bases and 5 bases, in that order; junction bases with no gene match: 10. The CDR3 contains 16 residues. CDR3 protein: CASSRNTGGATGELFF. The DNA of the CDR3 is TGTGCCAGCAGCCGCAATACAGGGGGAGCGACCGGGGAGCTGTTTTTT.

V usage is TRBV7-6 and J usage is TRBJ1-2, with 11 bases aligning to TRBD1. Germline-derived CDR1 and CDR2 are SGHVS and FNYEAQ. The CDR3 runs 15 residues. V was pared by 0 bases and J by 7 bases, with 4 bases of the junction left unmatched. CDR3 bases: TGTGCCAGCAGCTTAGCTGGACAGGGGGCTCTTGGCTACACCTTC. It translates to CASSLAGQGALGYTF.

The chain employs TRBV2 and TRBJ2-3; TRBD1 agrees at 8 bases. Germline CDR1 and CDR2: SNHLY and FYNNEI. After removal of 11 bases from V and 1 base from J, the junction contained 8 bases not matched to a gene. This CDR3 is built from 14 residues. The CDR3 region is CAGRRQGRTDTQYF. In nucleotides, the CDR3 is TGTGCCGGAAGGAGACAGGGGCGCACAGATACGCAGTATTTT. The full variable domain, in which reference TRBV2 and TRBJ2-3 provide the parts outside the CDR3, is EPEVTQTPSHQVTQMGQEVILRCVPISNHLYFYWYRQILGQKVEFLVSFYNNEISEKSEIFDDQFSVERPDGSNFTLKIRSTKLEDSAMYFCAGRRQGRTDTQYFGPGTRLTVL.

This clone has more than one count but fewer than ten. This sequence joins TRBV6-1 and TRBJ2-7; the D is unclear. CDR1 and CDR2 from the germline V gene are MNHNS and SASEGT. This CDR3 has 15 residues. V gave up 3 bases and J gave up 3 bases, with 15 bases separating them. CDR3 DNA: TGTGCCAGCAGTGAGGTCGGTTTGCCTTTCTACGAGCAGTACTTC. Encoded protein: CASSEVGLPFYEQYF.

This chain connects TRBV11-3 to TRBJ2-1; tentatively, D is TRBD1 (6 bases). The germline V gene has CDR1 SGHNT and CDR2 YENEEA. V dropped 2 bases and J dropped 7 bases, with 9 bases sitting between them. The CDR3 spans 13 residues. DNA of the CDR3: TGTGCCAGCAGCTTAATACAGGGTAATGAGCAGTTCTTC. Translating it yields CASSLIQGNEQFF.

This clone was picked up one time. V is TRBV7-2 and J is TRBJ1-1; 9 bases agree with TRBD1. The CDR3 has 15 amino acids. Germline trimming cut 4 bases from V and 4 bases from J; bases unmatched to any gene: 7. The germline CDR1 and CDR2 sequences are SGHTA and FQGNSA. DNA for the CDR3: TGTGCCAGCAGCTCCCAGCCGACAGGGGGCACTGAAGCTTTCTTT. This codes for CASSSQPTGGTEAFF.

The rearrangement links TRBV30 to TRBJ2-7, with TRBD1 identical over 9 bases. There are 13 residues in the CDR3. Germline CDR1 reads GTSNPN; CDR2 reads SVGIG (reference sequence). J was trimmed by 3 bases and V by 6 bases; bases with no gene match: 6. CDR3 region: CACTGTGFYEQYF. DNA of the CDR3: TGTGCCTGCACCGGGACAGGGTTCTACGAGCAGTACTTC.

The chain couples TRBV30 to TRBJ1-1; TRBD1 aligns across 9 bases. CDR3 length: 15 residues. With V trimmed by 3 bases and J by 0 bases, 5 bases remained unmatched. Germline V gene data show CDR1 as GTSNPN and CDR2 as SVGIG (reference sequence). The CDR3 reads CAWRTGGLMNTEAFF. The CDR3 DNA reads TGTGCCTGGAGGACAGGGGGATTAATGAACACTGAAGCTTTCTTT.

The chain is built from TRBV6-5 and TRBJ2-1, with a possible D match to TRBD1 (6 bases). CDR1 and CDR2 (germline): MNHEY, SVGAGI. The CDR3 is made up of 14 amino acids. V gave up 2 bases and J gave up 8 bases, with 13 bases separating them. The DNA of the CDR3 is TGTGCCAGCAGTTACGGACAGACTGCGGATGAGCAGTTCTTC. Its translation is CASSYGQTADEQFF.

The chain uses TRBV5-1 and TRBJ1-2, with D unresolved. CDR1 is SGHRS, CDR2 YFSETQ, per germline. The CDR3 runs 14 residues. The V gene lost 1 base and the J gene lost 4 bases, with 11 bases spanning the gap. The CDR3: CASSLHGVAYGYTF. Written as DNA, the CDR3 is TGCGCCAGCAGCTTGCACGGGGTCGCCTATGGCTACACCTTC.

The rearrangement joins TRBV7-2 to TRBJ1-6; TRBD1 is a possible D gene (6 bases). The CDR3 runs to 15 residues. Germline V gives CDR1 SGHTA, CDR2 FQGNSA. The V end was cut by 3 bases, the J end by 10 bases, with 16 bases between. The CDR3 region has the DNA TGTGCCAGCAGCTTTCGGGGGGACACGGGCTCACCCCTCCACTTT. This sequence encodes CASSFRGDTGSPLHF.

The V gene is TRBV10-3, the J gene TRBJ1-5, with 8 bases that match TRBD1. Germline CDR1 is ENHRY and CDR2 is SYGVKD. The CDR3 has 14 residues. V gave up 3 bases and J gave up 7 bases; unmatched junction bases: 5. The CDR3 DNA is TGTGCCATCAGTGACGACAGGGGATGGCAGCCCCAGCATTTT. Translation gives CAISDDRGWQPQHF.